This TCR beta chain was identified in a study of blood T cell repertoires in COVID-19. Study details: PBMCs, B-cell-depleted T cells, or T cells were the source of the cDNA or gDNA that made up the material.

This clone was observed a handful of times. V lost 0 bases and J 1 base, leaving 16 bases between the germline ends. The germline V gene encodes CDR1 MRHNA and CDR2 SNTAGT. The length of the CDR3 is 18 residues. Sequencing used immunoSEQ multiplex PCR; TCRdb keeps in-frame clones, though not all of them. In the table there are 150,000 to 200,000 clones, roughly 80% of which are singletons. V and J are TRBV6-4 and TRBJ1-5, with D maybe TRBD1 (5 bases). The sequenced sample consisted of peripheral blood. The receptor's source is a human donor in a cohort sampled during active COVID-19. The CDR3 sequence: CASSDSRGSGLSNQPQHF. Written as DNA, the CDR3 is TGTGCCAGCAGTGACTCTCGTGGATCAGGGTTGAGCAATCAGCCCCAGCATTTT.